Each of the 24 T cell receptor beta chains below was sequenced from the same sample in a study of control samples from healthy donors and cancer patients. TCRdb's table, derived via immunoSEQ multiplex PCR, lists solely in-frame clones and lacks some. The table has approximately 98,000 clones, about 80% seen once. Specimen: blood. Receptors were obtained from a man aged 18 to 30 in good health.

The rearrangement uses TRBV7-2 and TRBJ2-5; 8 bases are shared with TRBD1. The CDR3 extends over 13 amino acids. V gave up 5 bases and J gave up 5 bases; unmatched junction bases: 4. Germline-derived CDR1 and CDR2 are SGHTA and FQGNSA. The chain's CDR3 is CASSGGQDETQYF. Here the CDR3 DNA reads TGTGCCAGCAGCGGGGGACAGGATGAGACCCAGTACTTC.

V and J are TRBV3-1 (or the pseudogene TRBV3-2) and TRBJ1-3; D not resolved. Trimming took off 0 bases at V and 5 bases at J, with 2 bases between the two ends. Germline CDR1 and CDR2: LGHDT and YNNKEL (reference sequence). This CDR3 has 12 amino acids. DNA of the CDR3: TGTGCCAGCAGCCAAGACCGAAACACCATATATTTT. As protein: CASSQDRNTIYF.

The chain employs TRBV6-5 and TRBJ2-1; 8 bases line up with TRBD2. The CDR3 extends over 14 amino acids. Germline V gene lookup returns CDR1 MNHEY and CDR2 SVGAGI. J gave up 4 bases and V 2 bases, and 1 base lay outside the gene matches. CDR3 coding DNA: TGTGCCAGCAGTTACGCGGGGGGATACAATGAGCAGTTCTTC. Amino acids: CASSYAGGYNEQFF.

This chain connects TRBV18 to TRBJ1-2; 7 bases align to TRBD1. V dropped 5 bases and J dropped 8; count of bases not matched to a gene: 8. Germline-derived CDR1 and CDR2 are KGHSH and LQKENI. The CDR3 sequence is 13 residues long. The CDR3 reads CASSKRQGDGYTF. CDR3 coding DNA: TGTGCCAGCTCAAAGAGACAGGGTGACGGCTACACCTTC.

This clone was seen a handful of times. The chain uses TRBV6-4 and TRBJ1-2; TRBD1 might be the D (5 bases). Trimming cost V 1 base and J 6 bases, with 15 bases left between them. CDR1 and CDR2 from the germline V gene are MRHNA and SNTAGT. The CDR3 covers 15 residues. The DNA for the CDR3 is TGTGCCAGCAGTGACTGGGCAGGGCATAGGGATGGCTACACCTTC. This codes for CASSDWAGHRDGYTF.

The rearrangement joins TRBV5-1 to TRBJ2-3; possibly TRBD1 or TRBD2 for D (5 bases each). CDR3 size: 14 residues. Trimming pared 0 bases from V and 0 bases from J, leaving 5 bases between. Looked up from germline, CDR1 is SGHRS and CDR2 is YFSETQ. For the CDR3, the DNA is TGCGCCAGCAGCTTGGGGGGGAGCACAGATACGCAGTATTTT. Amino acid sequence: CASSLGGSTDTQYF.

The chain uses TRBV30 and TRBJ1-5, with TRBD1 matching 7 bases. The CDR3 runs to 13 residues. V trimming: 4 bases; J trimming: 7 bases; junction bases outside the gene matches: 7. Germline CDR1 is GTSNPN and CDR2 is SVGIG (reference sequence). The DNA for the CDR3 is TGTGCCTGGACTAGACAGGGAGGGCAGCCCCAGCATTTT. Encoded protein: CAWTRQGGQPQHF.

For the CDR3, the DNA is TGCGCCAGCAGCCTAACCAGAGCGGGGGGGACAGATACGCAGTATTTT. This encodes CASSLTRAGGTDTQYF. The V gene is TRBV5-1, the J gene TRBJ2-3; TRBD2 agrees at 10 bases. CDR3 length equals 16 residues. The germline gives CDR1 SGHRS, CDR2 YFSETQ. J lost 3 bases, V lost 4 bases, and 8 bases had no gene match.

This rearrangement joins TRBV9 to TRBJ1-4; no reliable D call. The CDR3 totals 16 residues. With 0 bases removed from V and 0 bases from J, the gap between germline ends came to 9 bases. Germline values: CDR1 SGDLS, CDR2 YYNGEE. The CDR3 here is CASSVAQAATNEKLFF. Written as DNA, the CDR3 is TGTGCCAGCAGCGTAGCCCAGGCTGCAACTAATGAAAAACTGTTTTTT.

The gene calls are TRBV6-2 or TRBV6-3 and TRBJ1-5; no clear D. CDR1 MNHEY and CDR2 SVGEGT come from the germline V gene. The CDR3 is 14 amino acids. V lost 0 bases to trimming and J lost 7 bases, with 10 bases between them. The CDR3 here is CASSYSGWEQPQHF. In nucleotides, the CDR3 is TGTGCCAGCAGTTACTCAGGGTGGGAACAGCCCCAGCATTTT.

The rearrangement joins TRBV5-1 to TRBJ1-6, with TRBD1 identical over 9 bases. Germline assignment: CDR1 SGHRS and CDR2 YFSETQ. Trimming took 4 bases from V and 7 from J; bases not matched to a gene: 6. CDR3 length equals 15 residues. CDR3 bases: TGCGCCAGCAGCCAACGGACAGGGGAGAATTCACCCCTCCACTTT. Its protein is CASSQRTGENSPLHF.

The table lists this clone with a count of one. CDR3 in amino acids: CASSQSTVATQYF. The CDR3 region has the DNA TGCGCCAGCAGCCAATCCACCGTCGCGACCCAGTACTTC. J is TRBJ2-5 and V is TRBV4-1; D unresolved. Trimming left V 2 bases short and J 7 bases short, with 11 bases between. The V gene's germline CDR1 is MGHRA and CDR2 YSYEKL. This CDR3 contains 13 residues.

The V gene is TRBV9, the J gene TRBJ2-6; D is unclear. From germline, CDR1 is SGDLS and CDR2 YYNGEE. V lost 4 bases and J lost 0, with 5 bases in between. The CDR3 covers 14 residues. CDR3 coding DNA: TGTGCCAGCAGCCCTTCCTCTGGGGCCAACGTCCTGACTTTC. The encoded protein is CASSPSSGANVLTF.

The chain combines TRBV23-1 with TRBJ2-2; D call uncertain. TRBV23-1 is an ORF; its function is uncertain. The length of the CDR3 is 18 residues. V was trimmed by 6 bases and J by 3 bases, leaving 23 bases between them. CDR3 coding DNA: TGCGCCAGCAGACCCATTCAATTCCCTGCCCGGGACACCGGGGAGCTGTTTTTT. It specifies CASRPIQFPARDTGELFF.

The count of this clone is one. This chain links TRBV15 with TRBJ1-5, with no clear D. The CDR3 loop spans 13 amino acids. Trimming shortened V by 0 bases and J by 2 bases, and 2 bases separated the two germline ends. Germline assignment: CDR1 LNHNV and CDR2 YYDKDF (reference sequence). The CDR3 coding sequence is TGTGCCACCAGCAGAGATCGCAATCAGCCCCAGCATTTT. Its translation: CATSRDRNQPQHF. Using reference TRBV15 and TRBJ1-5 for the parts outside the CDR3, the full variable domain is DAMVIQNPRYQVTQFGKPVTLSCSQTLNHNVMYWYQQKSSQAPKLLFHYYDKDFNNEADTPDNFQSRRPNTSFCFLDIRSPGLGDTAMYLCATSRDRNQPQHFGDGTRLSIL.

This clone has more than one count but fewer than ten. The gene calls are TRBV5-1 and TRBJ1-2; possibly TRBD1 for D (5 bases). This CDR3 has 16 residues. V dropped 1 base and J dropped 4 bases, with 17 bases sitting between them. Looked up from germline, CDR1 is SGHRS and CDR2 is YFSETQ. In DNA form, the CDR3 reads TGCGCCAGCAGCTTGAATCTTGAGGGGCTCGGCTATGGCTACACCTTC. Translating it yields CASSLNLEGLGYGYTF.

This rearrangement joins TRBV28 to TRBJ1-1, with unresolved D. Germline CDR1 and CDR2: MDHEN and SYDVKM. This CDR3 spans 15 amino acids. With 6 bases removed from V and 10 bases from J, the gap between germline ends came to 24 bases. The CDR3 region is CASSLTGDGRRAAFF. The CDR3, as DNA: TGTGCCAGCAGCCTAACGGGCGATGGACGAAGAGCAGCTTTCTTT.

This chain joins TRBV28 and TRBJ1-1; TRBD1 matches at 9 bases. Germline CDR1 and CDR2: MDHEN and SYDVKM. V lost 5 bases, J lost 11 bases, and 12 bases stayed unmatched. The CDR3 sequence is 14 residues long. CDR3 protein: CASSPPPPGQGAFF. CDR3 nucleotide sequence: TGTGCCAGCAGTCCCCCTCCCCCCGGACAGGGGGCTTTCTTT.

This clone was seen only once. This sequence joins TRBV12-5 and TRBJ1-2; D gene uncertain. The CDR3 is 16 residues long. The germline V and J ends were trimmed by 1 base and 2 bases, with 14 bases remaining between them. The germline CDR1 and CDR2 sequences are LGHNT and FRNRAP. CDR3 sequence (DNA): TGTGCTAGTGGTTTGGGAGCAACCATTAACAACTATGGCTACACCTTC. It yields the protein CASGLGATINNYGYTF.

In this sample, this clone turned up a few times. The rearrangement links TRBV30 to TRBJ2-4; perhaps TRBD1 as D (6 bases). The V and J ends lost 0 bases and 7 bases respectively, with 10 bases between them. Per the germline V gene, CDR1 is GTSNPN and CDR2 is SVGIG (reference sequence). The CDR3 loop spans 13 amino acids. CDR3 sequence (DNA): TGTGCCTGGAGTGTAGGCCAGGGGAACATTCAGTACTTC. Translating gives CAWSVGQGNIQYF.

The rearrangement joins TRBV5-6 to TRBJ2-3; a weak D match, TRBD2 (5 bases). CDR1 is SGHDT, CDR2 YYEEEE, per germline. This CDR3 region has 15 residues. Trimming pared 3 bases from V and 2 bases from J, leaving 13 bases between. The CDR3 loop is CASSSTQRYTDTQYF. CDR3 nucleotides: TGTGCCAGCAGCTCCACTCAGCGGTACACAGATACGCAGTATTTT.

The table lists this clone with many counts. This chain connects TRBV4-1 to TRBJ1-2; tentatively, D is TRBD1 (5 bases). Germline values: CDR1 MGHRA, CDR2 YSYEKL. The CDR3 has 15 amino acids. V was clipped by 0 bases and J by 3 bases, with 11 bases between them. CDR3 coding DNA: TGCGCCAGCAGCCAAGAGGGACGGAATCACTATGGCTACACCTTC. It is translated as CASSQEGRNHYGYTF.

The CDR3, as DNA: TGTGCCAGCAGTGAACTAGGGGACAATGAGCAGTTCTTC. Protein sequence: CASSELGDNEQFF. This chain joins TRBV27 and TRBJ2-1; D may correspond to TRBD1 or TRBD2 (5 bases each). Germline CDR1 MNHEY, CDR2 SMNVEV (reference sequence). V was cut by 5 bases and J by 5 bases, with 10 bases left in between. CDR3 size: 13 residues.

The V gene is TRBV5-8, the J gene TRBJ1-2; D ambiguous. Germline V lookup: CDR1 SGHTS, CDR2 YDEGEE. Trimming stripped 2 bases from V and 8 bases from J, with 10 bases between. The CDR3 loop spans 12 amino acids. CDR3 in DNA: TGTGCCAGCAGCTTAAATTCTCTCGGCTACACCTTC. Protein sequence: CASSLNSLGYTF.